Listed here are 11 T cell receptor beta chains from one sample, sequenced in a study of CD8+CD57+ T cells in acquired aplastic anemia (dated by TCRdb to about 2018). This sample was sequenced with an Illumina HiSeq 2000. Profiling of TCR beta VDJ combinations and CDR3 sequences used genomic DNA as the template. TCRdb reran the public reads through fastp at Q25 and MiXCR, keeping productive beta chains. Rows are unified per CDR3 protein, each entry keeping the most common DNA and genes. The sample has about 420,000 distinct CDR3 sequences on record, 65% to 80% of them singletons. 3.5% to 4.5% of the sample belongs to the ten largest clones. The sequenced sample consisted of sorted CD4+, CD8+, or CD8+CD57+ T cells (not recorded which) from PBMCs. These receptors were taken from a human donor in good health, serving as a control.

The V call is TRBV20-1, the J call TRBJ1-2, with 8 nucleotides matching TRBD1. V lost 5 bases to trimming and J lost 9 bases; unmatched junction nucleotides: 8. CDR1 is DFQATT and CDR2 is SNEGSKA in the germline V gene (reference sequence). CDR3 length: 12 residues. The CDR3 spells CSAQTGGSCYTF. In DNA form, the CDR3 reads TGCAGTGCTCAAACAGGGGGGAGCTGCTACACCTTC.

As to this clonotype: A much larger clone lies one base from this, so it may be a read error. The conserved phenylalanine or tryptophan is not found at the CDR3 terminus, so this likely reflects a read error. Because the CDR3's place on the DNA is in doubt, the DNA is left out and the CDR3 is given as listed by TCRdb. The gene calls are TRBV18 and TRBJ2-3; TRBD1, the table's D call, was not compared with the DNA. Germline V gene data show CDR1 as KGHSH and CDR2 as LQKENI. The CDR3 is 12 amino acids in total, end residues counted. The CDR3 reads CASSPETGAEYL.

This clonotype was detected only a few times. The chain links TRBV7-2 to TRBJ2-5; D gene ambiguous. The germline V gene encodes CDR1 SGHTA and CDR2 FQGNSA. Trimming took off 3 bases at V and 4 bases at J, with 6 bases between the two ends. This CDR3 is built from 12 residues. For the CDR3, the DNA is TGTGCCAGCAGCTTGGACGGAGAGACCCAGTACTTC. This codes for CASSLDGETQYF.

This chain connects TRBV11-3 to TRBJ1-5, with D unresolved. V was clipped by 2 bases and J by 5 bases, with 7 bases between them. Germline CDR1 SGHNT, CDR2 YENEEA. This CDR3 region has 13 residues. The CDR3 bases are TGTGCCAGCAGCTTAACGTGGGATCAGCCCCAGCATTTT. This gives the protein CASSLTWDQPQHF.

In its sample, this clonotype was seen many times. V gene TRBV30 combines with J gene TRBJ2-7; the match to TRBD1 covers 8 bases. The CDR3 spans 12 residues. J lost 3 bases, V lost 3 bases, and 1 base had no gene match. Germline CDR1 and CDR2: GTSNPN and SVGIG (reference sequence). CDR3 DNA: TGTGCCTGGAGCACAGGGGGCTACGAGCAGTACTTC. It is translated as CAWSTGGYEQYF.

CDR3 in DNA: TGTGCCAGCAGCCTGGGACACAGAAACACTGAAGCTTTTTTT. This encodes CASSLGHRNTEAFF. This chain joins TRBV9 and TRBJ1-4, with D possibly being TRBD1 (6 bases). Germline loops: CDR1 SGDLS, CDR2 YYNGEE. The V end was cut by 4 bases, the J end by 17 bases, with 24 bases between. This CDR3 comprises 14 residues. Supplemented by reference TRBV9 and TRBJ1-4, the full variable domain reads DSGVTQTPKHLITATGQRVTLRCSPRSGDLSVYWYQQSLDQGLQFLIQYYNGEERAKGNILERFSAQQFPDLHSELNLSSLELGDSALYFCASSLGHRNTEAFFGSGTQLSVL.

To note about this clonotype: No conserved phenylalanine or tryptophan ends this CDR3, so it is likely a read error. It is unclear where the CDR3 begins or ends on the DNA, so no DNA is shown, and the CDR3 is as TCRdb lists it. The rearrangement uses TRBV7-9 and TRBJ2-5; the tabulated D call, TRBD1, remains unverified against the DNA. The CDR3 contains 13 residues when both ends are counted. The V gene's germline CDR1 is SEHNR and CDR2 FQNEAQ (reference sequence). The CDR3 sequence: CASTIGAGATTQL.

Worth noting for this clonotype: A junction boundary mismatches the germline segment, possibly from a read error. The gene calls are TRBV5-1 and TRBJ1-1; D uncertain. The CDR3 consists of 16 residues. Germline values: CDR1 SGHRS, CDR2 YFSETQ. CDR3: CASSLGSAAMNTEAFF. The CDR3 bases are TGTGCCAGCAGCTTAGGGTCAGCAGCGATGAACACTGAAGCTTTCTTT.

As regards this clonotype: A much larger clone lies a single base off, so this may be a read error. This chain links TRBV9 with TRBJ2-1; the match to TRBD1 covers 7 bases. This CDR3 contains 13 residues. CDR1 is SGDLS and CDR2 is YYNGEE in the germline V gene. CDR3 nucleotide sequence: TGTGCCAGCAGTAGGACAGGCTACAATGAGCAGTCCTTC. It codes for CASSRTGYNEQSF.

The chain uses TRBV7-2 and TRBJ2-3; TRBD2 matches 9 bases. This CDR3 has 14 amino acids. Per germline, CDR1 SGHTA and CDR2 FQGNSA. V trimming: 7 bases; J trimming: 5 bases; junction bases outside the gene matches: 7. In DNA, the CDR3 is TGTGCCAGCAAGGTGGCTAGCGGGGTAGATACGCAGTATTTT. Its protein product is CASKVASGVDTQYF.

On this clonotype: A junction boundary mismatches the germline segment, possibly from a read error. The chain is built from TRBV5-1 and TRBJ2-1; D perhaps matches TRBD2 (5 bases). CDR1 is SGHRS and CDR2 is YFSETQ in the germline V gene. This CDR3 is built from 14 residues. The chain's CDR3 is CASTRGAEYNEQFF. CDR3 sequence (DNA): TGTGCCAGCACCCGTGGAGCGGAGTACAATGAGCAGTTCTTC. The entire variable domain, with the rest obtained from reference TRBV5-1 and TRBJ2-1, is as follows: KAGVTQTPRYLIKTRGQQVTLSCSPISGHRSVSWYQQTPGQGLQFLFEYFSETQRNKGNFPGRFSGRQFSNSRSEMNVSTLELGDSALYLCASTRGAEYNEQFFGPGTRLTVL.